Reported below is one T cell receptor beta chain. Its antigen is still unknown. The entry originates in a study of vaccination effects on CD4 cells after COVID-19. Notes on the study in general: Recruitment yielded few convalescent patients, and the study had no early post-infection timepoints.

V shed 2 bases and J 15 bases; nucleotides not matched to a gene: 9. The CDR3 has 13 residues. Germline assignment: CDR1 LGHDT and CDR2 YNNKEL (reference sequence). With nine to eleven days of culture completed, CD4+ T cells were isolated. A half-volume exchange with IL-2 medium occurred on days 3 and 7. TCRdb keeps only in-frame clones here, not all; method: immunoSEQ multiplex PCR. Here the sample spans 45,000 or so clones, about 78% being singletons. The sample here was CD4+ T cells from PBMCs cultured without peptide, taken before COVID-19 vaccination. The clonotype was recovered from a human donor who had a prior SARS-CoV-2 infection. The rearrangement links TRBV3-1 (or the pseudogene TRBV3-2) to TRBJ2-1; TRBD2 matches 8 bases. This CDR3 is CASSQSSGTRGFF. CDR3 coding DNA: TGTGCCAGCAGCCAAAGCTCCGGGACTAGAGGGTTCTTC.